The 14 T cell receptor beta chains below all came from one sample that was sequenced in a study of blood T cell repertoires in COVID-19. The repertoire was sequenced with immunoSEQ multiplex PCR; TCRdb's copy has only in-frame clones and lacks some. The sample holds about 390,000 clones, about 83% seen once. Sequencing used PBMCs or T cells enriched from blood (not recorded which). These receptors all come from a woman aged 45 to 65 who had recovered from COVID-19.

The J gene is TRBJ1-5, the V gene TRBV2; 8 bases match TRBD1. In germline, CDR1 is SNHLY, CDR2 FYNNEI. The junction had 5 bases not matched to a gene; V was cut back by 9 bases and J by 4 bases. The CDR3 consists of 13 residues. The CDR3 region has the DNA TGTGCCAGTATGGGACAGGAAAATCAGCCCCAGCATTTT. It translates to CASMGQENQPQHF.

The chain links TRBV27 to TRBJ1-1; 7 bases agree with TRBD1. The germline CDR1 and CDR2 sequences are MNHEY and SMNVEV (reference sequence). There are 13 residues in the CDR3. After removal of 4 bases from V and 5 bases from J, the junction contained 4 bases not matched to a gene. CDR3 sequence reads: CASSSQGWTEAFF. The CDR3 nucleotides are TGTGCCAGCAGTTCACAGGGGTGGACTGAAGCTTTCTTT.

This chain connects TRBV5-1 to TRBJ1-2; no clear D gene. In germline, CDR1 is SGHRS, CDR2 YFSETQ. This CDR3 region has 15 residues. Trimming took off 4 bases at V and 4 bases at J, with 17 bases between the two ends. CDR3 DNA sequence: TGCGCCAGCAGCCCTGGATCGGGGAAACTCTATGGCTACACCTTC. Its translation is CASSPGSGKLYGYTF. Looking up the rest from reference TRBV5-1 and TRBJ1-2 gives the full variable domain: KAGVTQTPRYLIKTRGQQVTLSCSPISGHRSVSWYQQTPGQGLQFLFEYFSETQRNKGNFPGRFSGRQFSNSRSEMNVSTLELGDSALYLCASSPGSGKLYGYTFGSGTRLTVV.

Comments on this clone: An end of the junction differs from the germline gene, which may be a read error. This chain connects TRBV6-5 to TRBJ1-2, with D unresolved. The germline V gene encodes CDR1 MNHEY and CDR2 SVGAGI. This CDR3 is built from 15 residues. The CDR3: CASSYSRQTYGVFSF. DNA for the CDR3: TGTGCCAGCAGTTACTCGCGGCAGACCTATGGAGTGTTCTCCTTC.

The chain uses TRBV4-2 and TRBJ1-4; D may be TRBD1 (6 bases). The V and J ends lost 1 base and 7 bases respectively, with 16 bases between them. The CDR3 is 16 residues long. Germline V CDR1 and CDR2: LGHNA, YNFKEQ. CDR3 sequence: CASSQARGGPSEKLFF. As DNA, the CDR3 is TGTGCCAGCAGCCAAGCTCGGGGGGGGCCGAGTGAAAAACTGTTTTTT.

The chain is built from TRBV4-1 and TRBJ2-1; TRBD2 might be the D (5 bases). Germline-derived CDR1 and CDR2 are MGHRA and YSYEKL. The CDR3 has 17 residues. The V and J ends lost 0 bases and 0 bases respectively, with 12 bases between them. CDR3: CASSQDSTGSSYNEQFF. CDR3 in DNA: TGCGCCAGCAGCCAAGATTCGACGGGAAGCTCCTACAATGAGCAGTTCTTC.

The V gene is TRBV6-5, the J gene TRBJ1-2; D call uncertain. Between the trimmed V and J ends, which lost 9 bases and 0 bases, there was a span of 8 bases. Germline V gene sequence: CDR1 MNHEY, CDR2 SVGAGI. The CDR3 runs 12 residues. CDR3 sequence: CASSQTNYGYTF. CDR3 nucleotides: TGTGCCAGTTCACAAACTAACTATGGCTACACCTTC.

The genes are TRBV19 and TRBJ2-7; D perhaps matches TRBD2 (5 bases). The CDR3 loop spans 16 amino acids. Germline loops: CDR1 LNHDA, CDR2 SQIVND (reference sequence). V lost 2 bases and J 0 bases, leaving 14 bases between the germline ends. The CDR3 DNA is TGTGCCAGTAGTATAAGCGTCGGGGTGAGCTCCTACGAGCAGTACTTC. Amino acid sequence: CASSISVGVSSYEQYF.

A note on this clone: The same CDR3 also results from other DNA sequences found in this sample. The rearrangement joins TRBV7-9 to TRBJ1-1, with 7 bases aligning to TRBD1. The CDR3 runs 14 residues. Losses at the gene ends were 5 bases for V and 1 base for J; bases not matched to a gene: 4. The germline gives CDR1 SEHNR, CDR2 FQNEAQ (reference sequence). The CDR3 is CASSPRTGNTEAFF. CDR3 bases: TGTGCCAGCAGCCCACGGACAGGGAACACTGAAGCTTTCTTT.

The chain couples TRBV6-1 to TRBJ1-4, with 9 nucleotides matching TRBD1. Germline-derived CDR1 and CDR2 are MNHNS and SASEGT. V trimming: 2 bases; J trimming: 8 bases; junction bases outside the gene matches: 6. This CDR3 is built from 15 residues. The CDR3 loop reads CASSEPGQGGEKLFF. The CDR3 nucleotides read TGTGCCAGCAGTGAACCGGGACAGGGCGGGGAAAAACTGTTTTTT.

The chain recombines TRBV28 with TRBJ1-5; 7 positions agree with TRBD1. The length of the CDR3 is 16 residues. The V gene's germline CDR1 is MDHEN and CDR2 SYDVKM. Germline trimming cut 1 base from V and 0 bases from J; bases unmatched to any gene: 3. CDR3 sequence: CASSLFGTDSNQPQHF. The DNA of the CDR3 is TGTGCCAGCAGTTTATTTGGGACAGATAGCAATCAGCCCCAGCATTTT.

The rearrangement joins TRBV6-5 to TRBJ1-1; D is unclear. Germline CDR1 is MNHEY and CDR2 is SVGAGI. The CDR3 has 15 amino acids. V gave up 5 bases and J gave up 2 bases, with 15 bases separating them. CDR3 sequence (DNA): TGTGCCAGCAGTATGAGGGCTGGGATCAACACTGAAGCTTTCTTT. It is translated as CASSMRAGINTEAFF.

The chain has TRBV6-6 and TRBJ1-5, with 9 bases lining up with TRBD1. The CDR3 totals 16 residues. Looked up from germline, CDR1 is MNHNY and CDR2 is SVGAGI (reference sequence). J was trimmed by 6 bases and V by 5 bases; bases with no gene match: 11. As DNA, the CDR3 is TGTGCCAGCAGTCACAATACCGGGACAGGGAGTCAGCCCCAGCATTTT. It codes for CASSHNTGTGSQPQHF.

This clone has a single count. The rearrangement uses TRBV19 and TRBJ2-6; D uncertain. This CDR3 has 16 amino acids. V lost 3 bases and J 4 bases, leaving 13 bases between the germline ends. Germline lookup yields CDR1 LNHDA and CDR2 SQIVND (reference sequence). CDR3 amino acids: CASSMGAIRGANVLTF. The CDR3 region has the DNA TGTGCCAGTAGTATGGGCGCGATAAGGGGGGCCAACGTCCTGACTTTC.